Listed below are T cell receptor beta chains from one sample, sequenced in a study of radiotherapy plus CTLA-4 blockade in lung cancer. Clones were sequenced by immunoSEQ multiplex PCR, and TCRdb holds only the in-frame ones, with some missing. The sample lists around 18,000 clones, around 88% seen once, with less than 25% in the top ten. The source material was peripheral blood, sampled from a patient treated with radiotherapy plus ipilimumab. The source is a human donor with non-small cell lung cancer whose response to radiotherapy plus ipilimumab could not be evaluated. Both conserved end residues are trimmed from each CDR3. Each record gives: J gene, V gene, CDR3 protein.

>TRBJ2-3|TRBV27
ASSRAKVTAGLSTDTQY
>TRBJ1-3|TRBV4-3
ASSQDQTTRNTIY
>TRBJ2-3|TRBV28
ASSLSGRRDTQY
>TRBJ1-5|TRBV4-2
ASSQQGNSNQPQH
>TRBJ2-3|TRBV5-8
ASSKIYRGTQY
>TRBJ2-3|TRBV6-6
ASNPVPSGGRVTQY
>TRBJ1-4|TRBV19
ASSPRRRQGPNEKLF
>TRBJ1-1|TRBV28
ASSSFRAF
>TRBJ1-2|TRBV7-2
ASRPDRANYGYT
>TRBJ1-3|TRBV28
ASSLISGNTIY
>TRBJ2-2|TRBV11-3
ASSLASGNTGELF
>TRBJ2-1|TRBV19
ASSPGASGLNEQF
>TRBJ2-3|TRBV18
ASSPPMAGVTDTQY
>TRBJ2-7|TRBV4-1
ASSQAPGLAPTYEQY
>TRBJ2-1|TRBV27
ASSLISGGVNEQF
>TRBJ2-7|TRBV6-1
ASSEVQGAPYEQY
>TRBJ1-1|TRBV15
ATSGANTEAF
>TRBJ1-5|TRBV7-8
ASSPGQGIGQPQH
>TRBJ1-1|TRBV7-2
ASSSQGNTEAF
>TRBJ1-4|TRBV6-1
ASGTGDNEKLF
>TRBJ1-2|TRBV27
ASSQGNYGYT
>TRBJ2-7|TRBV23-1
AATVRPGSYEQY
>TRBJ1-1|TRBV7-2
ASSLLGGGRTEAF
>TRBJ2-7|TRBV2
ASSLGRDRDTEQY
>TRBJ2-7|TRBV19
ASSQKQGDEQY
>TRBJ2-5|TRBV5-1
ASSPGSGKETQY
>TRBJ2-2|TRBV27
ASRLTGQNTGELF
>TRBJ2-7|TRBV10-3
AINPGSTGEQY
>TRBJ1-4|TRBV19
ASSIAAKNEKLF
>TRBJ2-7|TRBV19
ASTPGLGFYEQY
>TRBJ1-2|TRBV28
ASSLNSRTYGYT
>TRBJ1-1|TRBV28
ASSLEEGAEAF
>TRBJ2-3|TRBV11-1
ASSLSEVATQY
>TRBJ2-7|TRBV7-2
ANARGTGAYEQY
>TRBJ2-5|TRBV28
ASPSGLGETQY
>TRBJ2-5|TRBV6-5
ASSYSPGPVETQY
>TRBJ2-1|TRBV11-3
ASSSAAFSGGAYNEQF
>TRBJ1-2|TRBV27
ASSPRQYYGYT
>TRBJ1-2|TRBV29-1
SVGWAGDYGYT
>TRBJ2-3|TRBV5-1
ASSLGGTGGPWGTDTQY
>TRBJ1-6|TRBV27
ASSPRTGSSNLH
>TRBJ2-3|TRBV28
ASSSTRSTDTQY
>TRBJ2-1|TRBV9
ASSVGPGGRNEQF
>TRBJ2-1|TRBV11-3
ASSLGGQSGEQF
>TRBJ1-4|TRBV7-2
ASSRDGGEEKLF
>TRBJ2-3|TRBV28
ASSSQGPMTDTQY
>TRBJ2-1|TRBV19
ASSPGQLGQNEQF
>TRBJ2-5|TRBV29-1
SVEDGRRRKETQY
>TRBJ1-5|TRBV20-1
SARSEANQH
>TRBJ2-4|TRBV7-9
ASTQGQGASKNIQY
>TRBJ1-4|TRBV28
ASRGHRDIQTPNEKLF
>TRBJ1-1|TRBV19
ASRPDREGKAF
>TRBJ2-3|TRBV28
ASRKSTGTSTDTQY
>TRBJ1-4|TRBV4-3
ASSQGTVLNEKLF